This T cell receptor (beta chain) was captured in a study of blood T cells in healthy people across ages (dated by TCRdb to between 2015 and 2017). For context, the study as a whole: In model experiments, roughly one uniquely barcoded TCR beta cDNA molecule per two T cells was captured by template switching. Using the same blood draw, the study looked at two additional independent replicas of 1 million unique cDNA reads for two donors, one aged 18 to 30 and the other aged 80 or older. Donors of different ages were randomly distributed across sequencing lanes to avoid experimental bias. To track age-related changes in TCR beta repertoire diversity, the study relied on deep sequencing normalized with unique cDNA molecular identifiers. The donors were divided into four age groups: young (average approximately 17 years), middle-aged (approximately 42), aged (62) and long-lived (about 90). What the study reported, not specific to this receptor: Donor CMV infection status was unknown, potentially confounding age-related changes in expanded clonotypes. There was a strong correlation between observed TCR beta diversity and the percentage of naive T cells measured by flow cytometry. Observed TCR beta diversity per million T cells fell roughly linearly with age, and a significant reduction was already apparent by age approximately 40. Because profiling used bulk unsorted PBMCs, naive and antigen-experienced compartments could not be compared conclusively. Compared with the aged group, the long-lived group had more naive CD4+ T cells, fewer expanded clones and increased TCR diversity, a pattern suggesting age selection. Total diversity estimates from one million sequenced T cells were considered lower bounds and underestimates.

The receptor library was made with 5' RACE. Sequencing was performed on an Illumina HiSeq 2500. A second 7 to 11 cycle PCR used a sample-barcoded 5' primer and a J-beta primer mix. Each TCR beta cDNA molecule received a unique molecular identifier from a template-switch 5' adaptor carrying 12 random nucleotides. At least 2.5 million CDR3-containing paired-end reads were obtained from each sample. All of the RNA was converted into first-strand cDNA using the Mint cDNA synthesis kit, with a TRBC-specific oligonucleotide serving as the primer. Following uracil-DNA glycosylase treatment, all cDNA underwent a first 18-cycle PCR with the universal primers M1SS and BC2_uni_R. As for how the authors treated the data: Normalization of each sample was performed by random selection of 1 million high-quality reads, each carrying a distinct molecular identifier. Instead of being binned into consensus sequences, reads with shared molecular identifiers were discarded. MiTCR, with a Q25 quality threshold and the strictest error-elimination algorithm, was used for CDR3 identification, clonotype clustering and error correction. A nonparametric unseen species model with Euler transformation was used to estimate a lower bound on total TCR beta diversity. The public reads were reprocessed in TCRdb via fastp at Q25 and MiXCR, keeping in-frame beta chains. CDR3 protein sequences are deduplicated, and each keeps its most common genes and DNA. None of the V and J calls come from the authors' own analysis; TCRdb made them. Counted in this sample were under 2,000,000 distinct CDR3 sequences; roughly 52% of them appeared once. The ten largest clones add up to around 2.1% of the sample.

Systemically healthy Caucasian individuals from Russia, 39 in total and aged roughly 6 to 100 years, were included as donors. Ten milliliters of peripheral blood were collected from each donor into EDTA-treated Vacutainer tubes. Ficoll-Paque density-gradient centrifugation was used to isolate PBMCs, with at least 6.5 million per sample. Total RNA was extracted from PBMCs with Trizol reagent, with at least 5.5 micrograms obtained per sample. Naive CD45RAhigh/CD27high T cell percentages were measured by flow cytometry on a PBMC aliquot from every donor. The CDR3 covers 16 residues, taking in both the cysteine and the phenylalanine. The sequence is cut down to CDR3 DNA, 48 bases in frame from base 1. V gives up 5 bases and J gives up 4 bases, and the segment between their germline ends measures 15 bases. For this clonotype: The antigen it recognizes is unknown. No quality values exist for individual bases; no much larger clone is one base distant.

The receptor was derived from a woman in her thirties or forties in good health. Sequenced sample: blood. The chain links TRBV12-3 or TRBV12-4 with TRBJ1-6, and TRBD1 may be the D gene, going by 5 matching bases. CDR3 region: CASSRVSTAYNSPLHF. In nucleotides, the sequence is TGTGCCAGCAGTCGGGTGTCGACAGCGTATAATTCACCCCTCCACTTT.